The present T cell receptor beta chain was sequenced within a study of blood T cell repertoires in COVID-19. Some clones are missing from TCRdb's copy, which holds only in-frame ones; the method was immunoSEQ multiplex PCR. The sample has a few hundred thousand clones, over 80% seen once. V lost 1 base to trimming and J lost 6 bases, with 10 bases between them. The CDR3 length is 13 residues. Germline V gene data show CDR1 as SEHNR and CDR2 as FQNEAQ (reference sequence). Sequenced input: peripheral blood. The sequence derives from a woman between 50 and 59 years old with COVID-19, enrolled during active disease. The gene calls are TRBV7-9 and TRBJ2-7; tentatively, D is TRBD2 (7 bases). CDR3 protein: CASSLEGGTEQYF. In nucleotides, the CDR3 is TGTGCCAGCAGCTTAGAGGGGGGGACCGAGCAGTACTTC.